The rows below give T cell receptor beta chains drawn from one sample of a study of Ad26.COV2.S vaccination and SARS-CoV-2 variants. Here immunoSEQ multiplex PCR was the method, and the copy in TCRdb shows in-frame clones only, minus some. The table has 320,000 or so clones, around 90% seen once. The specimen comprised peripheral blood, sampled in a trial of Ad26.COV2.S vaccine versus placebo. Every receptor here comes from a person aged 18-65 years who received the Ad26.COV2.S COVID-19 vaccine or a placebo. Both conserved end residues are part of each CDR3. A D gene is named only where the DNA matches it firmly. The size of a clone is reported for some rows only, either as once, few or many, or as a class for expanded clones.

CDR3 DNA	CDR3 protein	V gene	J gene	CDR3 length	clone size	D gene
TGTGCCAGCAGTTACCAATACAATGAGCAGTTCTTC	CASSYQYNEQFF	TRBV6-2/TRBV6-3	TRBJ2-1	12	.	.
TGTGCCACCTCTTTTGGAGAGACCCAGTACTTC	CATSFGETQYF	TRBV6-5	TRBJ2-5	11	.	.
TGTGCCAGCTCGGGACAGGGTAAAGGTGGGGCCAACGTCCTGACTTTC	CASSGQGKGGANVLTF	TRBV9	TRBJ2-6	16	.	TRBD1
TGCGCCAGCAGCCAAGGACTACCGGGCACCTACAATGAGCAGTTCTTC	CASSQGLPGTYNEQFF	TRBV4-3	TRBJ2-1	16	once	.
TGTGCCAGCACAACTAGCTGGGAAAACGAGCAGTACTTC	CASTTSWENEQYF	TRBV12-3/TRBV12-4	TRBJ2-7	13	few	.
TGCGCCAGCAGCCCCGGCGGCAGGGCTGGCTACACCTTC	CASSPGGRAGYTF	TRBV4-3	TRBJ1-2	13	few	.
TGTGCCAGCAGTTACGCGGGGGGTACGCAGGGCTACACCTTC	CASSYAGGTQGYTF	TRBV6-5	TRBJ1-2	14	few	.
TGCGCCAGCAGTGACGGGGCCCTCACAGATACGCAGTATTTT	CASSDGALTDTQYF	TRBV10-1	TRBJ2-3	14	.	.
TGTGCCAGCAGCTCCGTTAGCGTCTCAGGGAACTACGAGCAGTACTTC	CASSSVSVSGNYEQYF	TRBV11-2	TRBJ2-7	16	.	.
TGTGCCAGCAGTTTAGCAGGAGCTTGGGGAGAGGAGACCCAGTACTTC	CASSLAGAWGEETQYF	TRBV28	TRBJ2-5	16	.	.
TGCGCCAGCAGCTCCCACAGGGTGGGGAACACTGAAGCTTTCTTT	CASSSHRVGNTEAFF	TRBV5-1	TRBJ1-1	15	.	.
TGCAGCGTTGCCCGGGACAGGGGCTCACCCCTCCACTTT	CSVARDRGSPLHF	TRBV29-1	TRBJ1-6	13	.	TRBD1
TGTGCCAGCAGCTTGACGGCAGAAGAGACCCAGTACTTC	CASSLTAEETQYF	TRBV5-6	TRBJ2-5	13	.	.
TGTGCCAGCAGCCAAGGAGAGGGCCGGAGTGGGGAGCAGTTCTTC	CASSQGEGRSGEQFF	TRBV4-2	TRBJ2-1	15	.	.
TGTGCCAGCAGCTTTTATGACTATGGCTACACCTTC	CASSFYDYGYTF	TRBV7-2	TRBJ1-2	12	.	.
TGTGCCATCACCACGGGACTAGCGGGGGGCCCTCGCTACGAGCAGTACTTC	CAITTGLAGGPRYEQYF	TRBV10-3	TRBJ2-7	17	.	TRBD2
TGTGCCAGCTCACCAAGGCTCTCCCCAAGCACAGATACGCAGTATTTT	CASSPRLSPSTDTQYF	TRBV18	TRBJ2-3	16	.	.
TGCGCCAGCAGCCAGGACAGGGTTGCTAATGAAAAACTGTTTTTT	CASSQDRVANEKLFF	TRBV4-1	TRBJ1-4	15	.	TRBD1
TGCGCCAGCAGCCAAGATCTCTTCCGGGACAGCGGACTTGAAAAACTGTTTTTT	CASSQDLFRDSGLEKLFF	TRBV4-3	TRBJ1-4	18	.	TRBD1
TGTGCCAGCAGCTTGGCAGTTACCTACGAGCAGTACTTC	CASSLAVTYEQYF	TRBV5-6	TRBJ2-7	13	once	.
TGTGCCAGCAGCTTAGGTGGGCCGTATGGCTACACCTTC	CASSLGGPYGYTF	TRBV5-5	TRBJ1-2	13	.	.
TGTGCCAGTAGTACGCTCCCGGGACAGGGGGTGAGGAGGGAAGCTTTCTTT	CASSTLPGQGVRREAFF	TRBV19	TRBJ1-1	17	.	TRBD1
TGTGCCAGCAGCCAAGATCCCCTAGGCGGGGGGCTCTCCTACGAGCAGTACTTC	CASSQDPLGGGLSYEQYF	TRBV3-1/TRBV3-2	TRBJ2-7	18	once	TRBD2
TGTGCCAGCAGTGAACAACGGGGGGGTGGTCAGCCCCAGCATTTT	CASSEQRGGGQPQHF	TRBV2	TRBJ1-5	15	once	.
TGTGCCAGCAGTGATTTTGGCCCTAGCTCCTACAATGAGCAGTTCTTC	CASSDFGPSSYNEQFF	TRBV2	TRBJ2-1	16	.	.
TGTGCCAGCTGCTCGGGACTCAGTGAGCAGTTCTTC	CASCSGLSEQFF	TRBV27	TRBJ2-1	12	.	.
TGCGCCAGCAGCGAATTAAACTCGAAGGCTTTCTTT	CASSELNSKAFF	TRBV5-1	TRBJ1-1	12	.	.
TGTGCCAGCAGCCGTCGGGGTGCCGGGGAGCTGTTTTTT	CASSRRGAGELFF	TRBV2	TRBJ2-2	13	.	.
TGTGCCAGCACGAAAGCGGTTAAGGAGTATGATGAGCAGTTCTTC	CASTKAVKEYDEQFF	TRBV2	TRBJ2-1	15	.	.
TGCGCCAGCAGCCAAGGTAACAGAGCCGGGGAGCTGTTTTTT	CASSQGNRAGELFF	TRBV4-3	TRBJ2-2	14	.	.
TGCGCCAGCAGCCAAGCAGGGCGTTCTGACTATGGCTACACCTTC	CASSQAGRSDYGYTF	TRBV4-1	TRBJ1-2	15	.	.
TGTGCCAGCAGCCGATCAGGGGGTCGGAACACTGAAGCTTTCTTT	CASSRSGGRNTEAFF	TRBV7-6	TRBJ1-1	15	.	TRBD1
TGTGCCAGCAGATTGCCCGGCATGCCCTATGGCTACACCTTC	CASRLPGMPYGYTF	TRBV6-5	TRBJ1-2	14	.	.
TGTGCCAGCAGCTTAGATAATGGAGTGCACACTGAAGCTTTCTTT	CASSLDNGVHTEAFF	TRBV11-2	TRBJ1-1	15	.	.
TGTGCCAGCAGTGAATTCGCGGGGAGCACTGAAGCTTTCTTT	CASSEFAGSTEAFF	TRBV25-1	TRBJ1-1	14	.	.
TGTGCCAGCATGGATCCACAAGAGACCCAGTACTTC	CASMDPQETQYF	TRBV27	TRBJ2-5	12	once	.
TGTGCCAGCACAATTATCCCAGTTGGGGCCAACGTCCTGACTTTC	CASTIIPVGANVLTF	TRBV6-5	TRBJ2-6	15	once	.
TGTGCCAGCAGCTTAGTAAAGAACAGGGGAAATGGCTACACCTTC	CASSLVKNRGNGYTF	TRBV11-2	TRBJ1-2	15	.	TRBD1
TGTGCCATCAGTGATCCATACAGGGGGCAAAACACTGAAGCTTTCTTT	CAISDPYRGQNTEAFF	TRBV10-3	TRBJ1-1	16	few	TRBD1
TGTGCCAGCACCGCGGGACTCAGGGTCCTTAATTCACCCCTCCACTTT	CASTAGLRVLNSPLHF	TRBV21-1	TRBJ1-6	16	once	.
TGTGCCAGCAATGGGGGGCCGTACCAAGAGACCCAGTACTTC	CASNGGPYQETQYF	TRBV2	TRBJ2-5	14	.	.